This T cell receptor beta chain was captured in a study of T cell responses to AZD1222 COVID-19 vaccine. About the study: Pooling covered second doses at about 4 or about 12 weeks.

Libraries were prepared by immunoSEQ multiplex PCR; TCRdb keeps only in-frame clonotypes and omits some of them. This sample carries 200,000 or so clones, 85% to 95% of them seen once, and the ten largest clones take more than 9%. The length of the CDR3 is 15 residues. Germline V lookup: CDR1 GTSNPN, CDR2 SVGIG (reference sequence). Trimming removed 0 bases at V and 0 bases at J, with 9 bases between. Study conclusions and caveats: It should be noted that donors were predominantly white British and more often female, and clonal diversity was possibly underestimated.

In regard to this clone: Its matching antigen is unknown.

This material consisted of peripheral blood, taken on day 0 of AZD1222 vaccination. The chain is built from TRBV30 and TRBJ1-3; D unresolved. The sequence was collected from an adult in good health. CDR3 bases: TGTGCCTGGAGTGTTGGCAGCCACTCTGGAAACACCATATATTTT. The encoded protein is CAWSVGSHSGNTIYF.